This T cell receptor beta chain originates from a study of identical twins. TCRdb re-called the 5' RACE reads with MiXCR, one entry per CDR3 protein. The table records hundreds of thousands of distinct CDR3 sequences, just over 7% of them present only once. The CDR3 is 13 amino acids. The germline gives CDR1 DFQATT, CDR2 SNEGSKA (reference sequence). The data also belong to a second study, concerning yellow fever vaccine responses in identical twins.

The sample taken for sequencing was PBMCs. V gene TRBV20-1 combines with J gene TRBJ2-5; D might be TRBD2 (5 bases). The TCR was taken from a young woman in good health. CDR3 region: CVVRRSGQETQYF. The CDR3 nucleotides are TGCGTAGTTCGTCGGTCGGGACAAGAGACCCAGTACTTC.